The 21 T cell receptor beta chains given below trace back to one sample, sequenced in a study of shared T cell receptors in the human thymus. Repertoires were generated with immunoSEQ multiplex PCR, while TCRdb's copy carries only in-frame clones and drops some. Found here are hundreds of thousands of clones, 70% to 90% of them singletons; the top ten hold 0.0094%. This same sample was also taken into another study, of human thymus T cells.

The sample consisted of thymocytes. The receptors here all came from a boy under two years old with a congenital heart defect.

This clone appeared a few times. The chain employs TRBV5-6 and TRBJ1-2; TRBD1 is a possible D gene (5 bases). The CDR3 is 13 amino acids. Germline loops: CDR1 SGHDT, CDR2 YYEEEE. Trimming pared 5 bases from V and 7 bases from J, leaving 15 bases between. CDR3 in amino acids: CASSPGDLGGYTF. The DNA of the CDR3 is TGTGCCAGCAGTCCGGGGGATCTAGGTGGCTACACCTTC.

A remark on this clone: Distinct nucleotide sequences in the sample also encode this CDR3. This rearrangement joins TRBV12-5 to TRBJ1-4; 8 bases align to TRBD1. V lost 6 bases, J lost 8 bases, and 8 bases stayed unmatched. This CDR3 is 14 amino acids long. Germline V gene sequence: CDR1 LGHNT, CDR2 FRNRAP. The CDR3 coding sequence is TGTGCTAGTGGGGCCGGGACAGGCTGGGAAAAACTGTTTTTT. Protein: CASGAGTGWEKLFF.

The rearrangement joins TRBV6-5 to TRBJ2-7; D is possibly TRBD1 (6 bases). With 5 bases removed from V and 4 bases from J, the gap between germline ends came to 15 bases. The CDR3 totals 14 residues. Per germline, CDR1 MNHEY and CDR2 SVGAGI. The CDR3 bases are TGTGCCAGCAGTGGAAGACAGGCGACTTACGAGCAGTACTTC. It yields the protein CASSGRQATYEQYF.

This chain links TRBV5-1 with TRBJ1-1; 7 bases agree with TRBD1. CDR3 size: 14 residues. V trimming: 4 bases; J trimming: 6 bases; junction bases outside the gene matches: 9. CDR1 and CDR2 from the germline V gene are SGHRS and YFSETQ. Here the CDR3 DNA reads TGCGCCAGCAGCCCCATTGACAGGGAATCTGAAGCTTTCTTT. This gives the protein CASSPIDRESEAFF. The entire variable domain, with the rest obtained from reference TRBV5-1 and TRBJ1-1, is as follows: KAGVTQTPRYLIKTRGQQVTLSCSPISGHRSVSWYQQTPGQGLQFLFEYFSETQRNKGNFPGRFSGRQFSNSRSEMNVSTLELGDSALYLCASSPIDRESEAFFGQGTRLTVV.

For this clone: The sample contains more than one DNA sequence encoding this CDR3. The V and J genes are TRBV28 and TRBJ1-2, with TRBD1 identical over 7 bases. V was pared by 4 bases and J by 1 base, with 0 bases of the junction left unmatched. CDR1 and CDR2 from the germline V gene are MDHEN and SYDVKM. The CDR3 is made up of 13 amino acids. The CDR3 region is CASSWDSNYGYTF. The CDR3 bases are TGTGCCAGCAGTTGGGACAGTAACTATGGCTACACCTTC.

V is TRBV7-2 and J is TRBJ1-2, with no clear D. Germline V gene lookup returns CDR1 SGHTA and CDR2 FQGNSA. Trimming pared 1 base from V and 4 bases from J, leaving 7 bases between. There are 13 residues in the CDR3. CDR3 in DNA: TGTGCCAGCAGCTTAGTCGCCAGCTATGGCTACACCTTC. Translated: CASSLVASYGYTF.

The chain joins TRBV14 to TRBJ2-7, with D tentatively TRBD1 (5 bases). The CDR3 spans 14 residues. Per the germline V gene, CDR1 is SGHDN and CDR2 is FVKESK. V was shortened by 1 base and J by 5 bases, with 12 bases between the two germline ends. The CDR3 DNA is TGTGCCAGCAGCCAAGCTGTCAGGGAACACGAGCAGTACTTC. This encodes CASSQAVREHEQYF.

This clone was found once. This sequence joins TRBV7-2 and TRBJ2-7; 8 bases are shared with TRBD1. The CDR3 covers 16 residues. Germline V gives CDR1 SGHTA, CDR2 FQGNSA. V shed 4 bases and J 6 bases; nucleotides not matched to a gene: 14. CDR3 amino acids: CASSSSPDRDRLEQYF. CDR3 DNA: TGTGCCAGCAGCTCCAGCCCGGACAGGGACCGTCTCGAGCAGTACTTC.

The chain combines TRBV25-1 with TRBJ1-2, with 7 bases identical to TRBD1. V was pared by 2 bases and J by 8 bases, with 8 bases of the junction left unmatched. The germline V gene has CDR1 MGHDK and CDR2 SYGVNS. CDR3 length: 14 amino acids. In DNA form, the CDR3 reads TGTGCCAGCAGTGAAGCCACAGGGGCGGAAGGCTACACCTTC. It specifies CASSEATGAEGYTF.

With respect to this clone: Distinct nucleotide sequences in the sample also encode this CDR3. CDR3 sequence (DNA): TGTGCCAGCAGTGGGTCTCCGGGACAGGCCTACGAGCAGTACTTC. Translating gives CASSGSPGQAYEQYF. The genes are TRBV6-1 and TRBJ2-7, with 8 bases fitting TRBD1. Germline V CDR1 and CDR2: MNHNS, SASEGT. The CDR3 length is 15 residues. With V trimmed by 4 bases and J by 2 bases, 7 bases remained unmatched.

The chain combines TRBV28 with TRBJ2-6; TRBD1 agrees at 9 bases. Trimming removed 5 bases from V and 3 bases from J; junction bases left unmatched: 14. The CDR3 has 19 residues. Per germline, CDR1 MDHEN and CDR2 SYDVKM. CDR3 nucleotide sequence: TGTGCCAGCAGTATATCTCTAGGACAGGGGCCAAATGGGGCCAACGTCCTGACTTTC. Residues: CASSISLGQGPNGANVLTF.

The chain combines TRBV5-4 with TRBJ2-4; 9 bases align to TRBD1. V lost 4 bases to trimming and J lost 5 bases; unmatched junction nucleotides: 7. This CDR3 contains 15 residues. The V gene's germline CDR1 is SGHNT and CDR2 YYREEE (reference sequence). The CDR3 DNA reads TGTGCCAGCAGCCCGGGGACAGGGTACCAAAACATTCAGTACTTC. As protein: CASSPGTGYQNIQYF.

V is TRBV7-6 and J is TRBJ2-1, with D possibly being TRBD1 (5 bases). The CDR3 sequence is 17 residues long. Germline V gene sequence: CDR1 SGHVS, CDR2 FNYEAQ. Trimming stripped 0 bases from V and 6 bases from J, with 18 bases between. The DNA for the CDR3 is TGTGCCAGCAGCTTAGCGCTAGAGAACAGGCTAAGCAATGAGCAGTTCTTC. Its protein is CASSLALENRLSNEQFF. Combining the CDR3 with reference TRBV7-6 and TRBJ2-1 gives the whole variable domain GAGVSQSPRYKVTKRGQDVALRCDPISGHVSLYWYRQALGQGPEFLTYFNYEAQQDKSGLPNDRFSAERPEGSISTLTIQRTEQRDSAMYRCASSLALENRLSNEQFFGPGTRLTVL.

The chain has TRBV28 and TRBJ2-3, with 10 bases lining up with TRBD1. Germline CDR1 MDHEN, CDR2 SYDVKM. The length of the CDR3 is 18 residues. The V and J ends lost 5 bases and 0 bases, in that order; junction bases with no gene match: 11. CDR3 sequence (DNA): TGTGCCAGCAGTGCTTATAACGGACAGGGGGTAAGCACAGATACGCAGTATTTT. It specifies CASSAYNGQGVSTDTQYF.

The CDR3 coding sequence is TGTGCCAGCAGCTTCAGTCAGGGAGGGCCGAGCTCCTACGAGCAGTACTTC. Protein sequence: CASSFSQGGPSSYEQYF. The chain carries TRBV5-5 and TRBJ2-7; 7 positions match TRBD2. CDR3 length: 17 amino acids. J gave up 0 bases and V 2 bases, and 11 bases lay outside the gene matches. Germline CDR1 SGHKS, CDR2 YYEKEE (reference sequence).

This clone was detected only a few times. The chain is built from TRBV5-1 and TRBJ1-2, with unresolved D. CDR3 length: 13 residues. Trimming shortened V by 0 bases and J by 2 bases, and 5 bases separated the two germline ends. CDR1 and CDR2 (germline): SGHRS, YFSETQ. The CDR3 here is CASSLDQNYGYTF. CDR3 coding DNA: TGCGCCAGCAGCTTGGACCAGAACTATGGCTACACCTTC. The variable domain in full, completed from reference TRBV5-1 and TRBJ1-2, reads KAGVTQTPRYLIKTRGQQVTLSCSPISGHRSVSWYQQTPGQGLQFLFEYFSETQRNKGNFPGRFSGRQFSNSRSEMNVSTLELGDSALYLCASSLDQNYGYTFGSGTRLTVV.

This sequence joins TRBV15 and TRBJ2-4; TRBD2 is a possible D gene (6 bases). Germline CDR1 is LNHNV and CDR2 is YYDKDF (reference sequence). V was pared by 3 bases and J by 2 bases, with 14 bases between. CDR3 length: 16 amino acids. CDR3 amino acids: CATSRDRGLSKNIQYF. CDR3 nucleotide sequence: TGTGCCACCAGCAGGGACCGGGGACTCTCCAAAAACATTCAGTACTTC. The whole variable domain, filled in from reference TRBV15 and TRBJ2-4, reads DAMVIQNPRYQVTQFGKPVTLSCSQTLNHNVMYWYQQKSSQAPKLLFHYYDKDFNNEADTPDNFQSRRPNTSFCFLDIRSPGLGDTAMYLCATSRDRGLSKNIQYFGAGTRLSVL.

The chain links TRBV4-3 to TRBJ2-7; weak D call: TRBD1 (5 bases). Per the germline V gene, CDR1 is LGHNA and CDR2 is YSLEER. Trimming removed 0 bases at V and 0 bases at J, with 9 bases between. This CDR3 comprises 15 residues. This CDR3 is CASSQDGALSYEQYF. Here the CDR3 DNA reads TGCGCCAGCAGCCAAGATGGGGCCCTCTCCTACGAGCAGTACTTC.

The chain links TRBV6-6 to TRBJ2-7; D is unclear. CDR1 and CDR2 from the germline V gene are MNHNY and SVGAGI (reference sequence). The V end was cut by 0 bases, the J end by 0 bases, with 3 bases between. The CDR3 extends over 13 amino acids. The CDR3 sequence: CASSYSYSYEQYF. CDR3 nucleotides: TGTGCCAGCAGTTACTCCTACTCCTACGAGCAGTACTTC.

The DNA of the CDR3 is TGTGCCAGCAGTTTCAGAGAGGCAGATACGCAGTATTTT. This codes for CASSFREADTQYF. The V call is TRBV28, the J call TRBJ2-3, with D hard to call. The CDR3 is 13 residues long. Trimming took 3 bases from V and 4 from J, leaving 8 bases between them. Germline-derived CDR1 and CDR2 are MDHEN and SYDVKM.

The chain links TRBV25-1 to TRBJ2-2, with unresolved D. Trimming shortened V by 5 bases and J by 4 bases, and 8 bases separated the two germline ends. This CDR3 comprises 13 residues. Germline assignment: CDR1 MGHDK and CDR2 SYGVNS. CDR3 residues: CASSSSVTGELFF. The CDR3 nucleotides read TGTGCCAGCAGTTCATCGGTCACCGGGGAGCTGTTTTTT.